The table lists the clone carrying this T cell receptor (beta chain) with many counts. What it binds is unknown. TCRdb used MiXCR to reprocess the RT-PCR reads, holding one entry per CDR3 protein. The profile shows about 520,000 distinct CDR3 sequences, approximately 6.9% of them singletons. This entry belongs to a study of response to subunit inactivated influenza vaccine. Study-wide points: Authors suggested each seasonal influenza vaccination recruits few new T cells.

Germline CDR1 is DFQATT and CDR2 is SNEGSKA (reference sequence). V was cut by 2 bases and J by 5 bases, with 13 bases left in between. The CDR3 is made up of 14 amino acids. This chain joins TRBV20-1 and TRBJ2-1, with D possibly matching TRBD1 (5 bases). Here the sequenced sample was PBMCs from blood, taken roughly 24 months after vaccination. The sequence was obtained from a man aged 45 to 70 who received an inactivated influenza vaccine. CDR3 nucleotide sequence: TGCAGTGCTAGAAGGGGATTAGGGGACAATGAGCAGTTCTTC. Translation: CSARRGLGDNEQFF.